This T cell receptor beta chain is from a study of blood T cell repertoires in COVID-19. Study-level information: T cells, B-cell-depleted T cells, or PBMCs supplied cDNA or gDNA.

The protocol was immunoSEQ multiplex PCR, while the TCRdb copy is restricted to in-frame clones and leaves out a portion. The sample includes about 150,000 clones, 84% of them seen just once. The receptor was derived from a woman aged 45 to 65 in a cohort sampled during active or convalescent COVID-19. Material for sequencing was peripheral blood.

CDR3 in amino acids: CASSRRGLAGRTGELFF. CDR3 DNA sequence: TGTGCCAGCAGTCGAAGGGGACTAGCGGGGCGCACCGGGGAGCTGTTTTTT. The chain is built from TRBV2 and TRBJ2-2, with TRBD2 identical over 13 bases. The length of the CDR3 is 17 residues. Germline CDR1 reads SNHLY; CDR2 reads FYNNEI. V gave up 5 bases and J gave up 4 bases; unmatched junction bases: 7.